This TCR beta chain came from a study of blood T cells in healthy people across ages. Through a sample-barcoded 5' primer and a J-beta primer mix, a second PCR was run for roughly 7 to 12 cycles. TCRdb passed the 5' RACE reads through MiXCR, listing each CDR3 protein once. The sample has more than 650,000 distinct CDR3 sequences; roughly 25% are singletons. Per the germline V gene, CDR1 is SQVTM and CDR2 is ANQGSEA. The CDR3 has 12 amino acids. V was pared by 5 bases and J by 6 bases, with 14 bases between. The sample also formed part of further work on T cells of mothers and their children.

Sequencing was done on a sample of blood. The sequence derives from a boy between 10 and 17 years old in good health. This chain connects TRBV29-1 to TRBJ2-7; TRBD1 is a possible D gene (6 bases). The CDR3 sequence is CSVKRGSGEQYF. CDR3 nucleotide sequence: TGCAGCGTTAAAAGGGGGTCGGGCGAGCAGTACTTC.